These T cell receptor beta chains were read from a single sample in a study of cytomegalovirus exposure and HLA in healthy donors. Libraries were prepared by immunoSEQ multiplex PCR; TCRdb keeps only in-frame clonotypes and omits some of them. This table holds 65,000 to 85,000 clones, approximately 72% found once. Sequencing was done on a sample of PBMCs. The source is a woman between 40 and 50 years old in good health and CMV-seropositive. The CDR3 runs from the conserved cysteine through the conserved F or W. Each record gives: D gene, clone size, V gene, J gene, CDR3 DNA, CDR3 protein. D genes are given only for firm matches. Not all rows give a size; the values are once, few, many and, for expanded clones, a class.

d_gene: TRBD1; abundance: few; v_gene: TRBV19; j_gene: TRBJ1-1; CDR3nt: TGTGCCAGTACCCGAAGGACAGGGGAAGCTTTCTTT; CDR3aa: CASTRRTGEAFF
d_gene: TRBD1; abundance: .; v_gene: TRBV6-1; j_gene: TRBJ1-2; CDR3nt: TGTGCCAGCAGTGCAATCGGGACAGGGCAAGGCTACACCTTC; CDR3aa: CASSAIGTGQGYTF
d_gene: .; abundance: .; v_gene: TRBV6-5; j_gene: TRBJ1-3; CDR3nt: TGTGCCAGCAGTAGCATTAACTCTGGAAACACCATATATTTT; CDR3aa: CASSSINSGNTIYF
d_gene: .; abundance: .; v_gene: TRBV28; j_gene: TRBJ1-5; CDR3nt: TGTGCCAGCGCTGTTGCATCAGCCCAGCATTTT; CDR3aa: CASAVASAQHF
d_gene: .; abundance: few; v_gene: TRBV27; j_gene: TRBJ2-6; CDR3nt: TGTGCCAGTACCCCTCGGGGGGCATCGGGGGCCAACGTCCTGACTTTC; CDR3aa: CASTPRGASGANVLTF
d_gene: TRBD2; abundance: .; v_gene: TRBV7-6; j_gene: TRBJ2-3; CDR3nt: TGTGCCAACAGCCCGACTAGCGGGCTCACAGATACGCAGTATTTT; CDR3aa: CANSPTSGLTDTQYF
d_gene: .; abundance: .; v_gene: TRBV19; j_gene: TRBJ2-7; CDR3nt: TGTGCCAGTAGCCGTACACGTCCTGGCGAGCAGTACTTC; CDR3aa: CASSRTRPGEQYF
d_gene: .; abundance: once; v_gene: TRBV5-1; j_gene: TRBJ2-5; CDR3nt: TGCGCCAGCAGCTTCCGGGGCCAAGAGACCCAGTACTTC; CDR3aa: CASSFRGQETQYF
d_gene: .; abundance: .; v_gene: TRBV5-1; j_gene: TRBJ1-4; CDR3nt: TGCGCCAGCAGCCGGGGGAGGGGCCCGAATGAAAAACTGTTTTTT; CDR3aa: CASSRGRGPNEKLFF
d_gene: .; abundance: .; v_gene: TRBV28; j_gene: TRBJ1-3; CDR3nt: TGTGCCAGCAGTCCGGGGGGATCGGGAAACACCATATATTTT; CDR3aa: CASSPGGSGNTIYF
d_gene: TRBD2; abundance: .; v_gene: TRBV9; j_gene: TRBJ2-7; CDR3nt: TGTGCCAGCAGCGTAGGCGGGGGGGACGAGCAGTACTTC; CDR3aa: CASSVGGGDEQYF
d_gene: TRBD2; abundance: .; v_gene: TRBV5-1; j_gene: TRBJ2-1; CDR3nt: TGCGCCAGCAGCAAAAAACTAGCGGGAGGGAGTGAGCAGTTCTTC; CDR3aa: CASSKKLAGGSEQFF
d_gene: TRBD2; abundance: few; v_gene: TRBV7-2; j_gene: TRBJ2-1; CDR3nt: TGTGCCAGCAGCCGTCCTTTTAGGACTAGCGGGGGTCGGAACAATGAGCAGTTCTTC; CDR3aa: CASSRPFRTSGGRNNEQFF
d_gene: .; abundance: .; v_gene: TRBV28; j_gene: TRBJ1-1; CDR3nt: TGTGCCAGCAGTCACAGGGTGATGAACACTGAAGCTTTCTTT; CDR3aa: CASSHRVMNTEAFF
d_gene: TRBD1; abundance: .; v_gene: TRBV9; j_gene: TRBJ1-1; CDR3nt: TGTGCCAGCAGCAAAAGGGACAGGGCCGGCACTGAAGCTTTCTTT; CDR3aa: CASSKRDRAGTEAFF
d_gene: .; abundance: .; v_gene: TRBV25-1; j_gene: TRBJ2-3; CDR3nt: TGTGCCGTCGCGGGCGGAGATACGCAGTATTTT; CDR3aa: CAVAGGDTQYF
d_gene: TRBD2; abundance: .; v_gene: TRBV27; j_gene: TRBJ2-3; CDR3nt: TGTGCCAGCAGTGAATCGGGACTAGCCCGCACAGATACGCAGTATTTT; CDR3aa: CASSESGLARTDTQYF
d_gene: .; abundance: once; v_gene: TRBV30; j_gene: TRBJ1-6; CDR3nt: TGTGCCTCCTCAAACGGGGGTCGAGTTTCACCCCTCCACTTT; CDR3aa: CASSNGGRVSPLHF
d_gene: TRBD2; abundance: few; v_gene: TRBV6-1; j_gene: TRBJ2-2; CDR3nt: TGTGCCAGCACAGGAGCGGGGGCCCCCACCGGGGAGCTGTTTTTT; CDR3aa: CASTGAGAPTGELFF
d_gene: TRBD1; abundance: .; v_gene: TRBV28; j_gene: TRBJ1-1; CDR3nt: TGTGCCAGCAGCCCGACAGGGGAGGTGGCCACTGAAGCTTTCTTT; CDR3aa: CASSPTGEVATEAFF